The T cell receptor (beta chain) under discussion was sequenced for a study of shared clonotypes between healthy human individuals. In the case of this clone: The antigen is unknown.

TCRdb keeps only in-frame clones here, not all; method: immunoSEQ multiplex PCR. The sample carries 2 million to 2.5 million clones, less than 95% recorded once. Study-wide findings and caveats: When naive CD4 clonotypes were compared across a few donors, 4% to 6.5% were shared. Among the subsets, naive ones generally showed larger estimated richness than memory ones.

Everyone who donated was a Caucasian adult who lived in Nashville, Tennessee. CD4+ cells were split into CD45RA+ naive and CD45RA-negative memory subsets. The CDR3 contains 11 residues. Germline V gene lookup returns CDR1 MDHEN and CDR2 SYDVKM. V was pared by 0 bases and J by 7 bases, with 3 bases between. The sequence was collected from a man aged 18 to 30 in good health. Some clones in this sample may be carry-over from other donors' samples. Sequenced sample: naive CD4+ T cells from PBMCs. The subset: CD45RA+ positively selected. This chain connects TRBV28 to TRBJ1-1; D gene ambiguous. DNA for the CDR3: TGTGCCAGCAGTTTATGGGGTGAAGCTTTCTTT. This sequence encodes CASSLWGEAFF.